The clone carrying this T cell receptor (beta chain) was counted a few times. Its antigen remains unidentified. This specimen belongs to a study of cytomegalovirus exposure and HLA in healthy donors. Study observations and caveats: Donors belonging to an Asian-associated ancestry cluster reportedly showed fewer N-insertions in productive TCRs than the approximately 690-donor mean, according to what a later analysis found. The dataset shows that most TCR sequences were rare, while some public TCRs occurred in many donors.

The PCR was carried out with 60 Vbeta primers and 13 Jbeta primers. Generated by immunoSEQ multiplex PCR, the TCRdb table keeps only in-frame clones and is missing some. The sample shows 100,000 to 150,000 clones, 70% to 85% of them seen only once. The sample taken for sequencing was PBMCs. The source of this sequence is a woman between 50 and 59 years old in good health and CMV-seronegative.

As DNA, the CDR3 is TGTGCCAGCAGCTTAGATTCAGGGGCCCGCCGCTATGGCTACACCTTC. Amino acid sequence: CASSLDSGARRYGYTF. The chain is built from TRBV11-2 and TRBJ1-2; a weak D match, TRBD1 (6 bases). The CDR3 is 16 amino acids. The germline V gene has CDR1 SGHAT and CDR2 FQNNGV. V lost 0 bases and J 4 bases, leaving 15 bases between the germline ends.